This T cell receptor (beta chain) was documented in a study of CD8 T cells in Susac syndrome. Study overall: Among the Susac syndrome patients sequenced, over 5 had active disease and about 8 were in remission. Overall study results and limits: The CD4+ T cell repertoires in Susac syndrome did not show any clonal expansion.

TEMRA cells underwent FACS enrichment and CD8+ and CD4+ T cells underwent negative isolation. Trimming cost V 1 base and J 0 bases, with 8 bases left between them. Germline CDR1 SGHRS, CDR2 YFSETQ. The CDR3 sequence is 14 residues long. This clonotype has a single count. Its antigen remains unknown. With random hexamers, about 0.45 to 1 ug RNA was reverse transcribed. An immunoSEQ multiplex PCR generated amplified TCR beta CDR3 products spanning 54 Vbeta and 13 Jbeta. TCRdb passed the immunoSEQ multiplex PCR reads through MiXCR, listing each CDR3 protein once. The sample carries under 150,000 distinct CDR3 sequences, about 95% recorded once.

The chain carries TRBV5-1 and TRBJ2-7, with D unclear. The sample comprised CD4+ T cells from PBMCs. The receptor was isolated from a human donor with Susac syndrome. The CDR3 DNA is TGCGCCAGCAGCTTGAAGGGTCCCTCCTACGAGCAGTACTTC. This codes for CASSLKGPSYEQYF.